This note documents a single TCR beta chain sequence. Its antigen has not been determined. The junction shows a germline mismatch at one end, possibly a read error. The data stem from a study of cytomegalovirus exposure and HLA in healthy donors (dated by TCRdb to the late 2010s). Looking at the study overall: In an earlier analysis of around 540 of the donors, roughly 300 Gb of sequence data and some 120 million unique TCR beta sequences from some 170 million T cells were reported. A later analysis re-analyzed previously published TCR beta repertoires from approximately 700 donors and added high-resolution HLA genotyping to study TCR occurrence patterns. A few DR-DQ haplotypes were handled as single units for association and clustering because linkage in the cohort was strong. Every repertoire in the discovery cohort had been generated on one and the same sequencing platform. The study was designed to test whether signatures of past pathogen exposure could be identified by cataloging public T cell receptors. Typing coverage varied by locus: 629-630 donors for A, B, C, DRB1 and DQB1; roughly 510 for DQA1; around 610 for DPA1; about 450 for DPB1. Approximately 300 gigabases of sequencing data and around 85 million unique TCR sequences made up an early release that covered several hundred HLA-typed donors. Rather than drawing on any new phenotypic data, the later analysis identified candidate immune exposures from TCR beta sequences and the way those sequences occurred across donors. Among roughly 400 genotyped donors of the cohort, an average of around 240,000 unique TCR beta nucleotide sequences were sequenced per donor, roughly 20% of them non-productive. To predict cytomegalovirus infection status, the study brought together high-throughput TCR immunosequencing, statistical association of individual TCRs with disease status, and machine learning. Genome-wide SNP genotypes for about three fifths of the roughly 670 donors were used in a later genetic analysis, which treated that subset as a discovery cohort. The T cell repertoires of roughly 660 subjects were profiled by immunosequencing and related to cytomegalovirus serostatus. Of the roughly 400 genotyped donors, approximately 82% fell in the genetic ancestry cluster associated with self-reported Caucasian donors. Donor age, sex, ethnicity and CMV serostatus were collected together with the repertoire data. Along with the approximately 670-subject first cohort, a separate validation cohort of approximately 110 different subjects was used. HLA typing included class I and class II loci at four-digit resolution. An earlier analysis of 587 of the donors used high-throughput TCR beta sequencing to judge whether each TCR beta V gene segment behaved as functional or pseudogenic.

Library creation used the immunoSEQ multiplex PCR assay. The multiplex PCR relied on a mix of 60 forward primers for TCR Vbeta segments and 13 reverse primers for TCR Jbeta segments. Amplification of the CDR3 region of rearranged TCR beta genes was performed with a multiplex PCR assay on genomic DNA. The amplified TCR beta libraries were sequenced on the Illumina HiSeq System as 87-base-pair reads. On the study's bioinformatics: A later analysis tallied 70 million to 100 million unique TCR beta chains across the approximately 670 repertoires, and approximately 11 million of those chains were shared by two or more donors. To remove PCR and sequencing errors, raw reads were error-corrected and collapsed into unique sequences using a nearest-neighbor algorithm that merged closely related sequences. V, D and J gene segments were assigned by aligning CDR3 sequences to IMGT reference sequences. For a sequence to be retained, at least a six-nucleotide match to both a V gene segment and a J gene segment was required. A rearrangement was called productive if the CDR3 had no stop codons and remained in frame with V and J, and every other rearrangement was called non-productive. Following IMGT convention, CDR3 was defined as the stretch from the second conserved V-encoded cysteine to the conserved J-encoded phenylalanine. The earlier analysis of some 550 of the donors excluded any sequence lacking an unambiguous match to a single V gene segment. An earlier analysis of fewer than 750 of the donors called V segments functional above 56.7% productive rearrangements and segregating when the between-donor standard deviation exceeded 5%. A statistical classification framework was built to diagnose cytomegalovirus status from the catalog of TCR beta chain sequences. A later analysis assigned V and J genes by comparing TCR nucleotide sequences with IMGT/GENE-DB human TR gene sequences. The TCRdist pipeline was used in a later analysis to assign CDR3 sequences and most-parsimonious VDJ recombination scenarios. In a later analysis, each TCR beta chain was defined by its CDR3 amino acid sequence together with its V-gene family, and reads without a unique V-gene family were excluded. In a later analysis, 450 to 600 highly shared, low-generation-probability nucleotide sequences were removed to address suspected cross-contamination and a sequencing artifact. A later analysis calculated a clonal expansion index for each public chain from normalized within-repertoire ranks of inferred template counts. Generation probabilities in a later analysis came from a VDJ recombination model fitted to out-of-frame rearrangements, and those results were checked against IGoR. Hypergeometric tests were used in a later analysis to score TCR-TCR, TCR-HLA and TCR-CMV co-occurrence, with a repertoire-size bias correction applied to the TCR pairs. False discovery rates were estimated in a later analysis by permuting HLA or CMV assignments 20 times. A later analysis grouped co-occurring TCRs with DBSCAN, adding TCRdist sequence similarity when clustering within HLA-allele-positive subsets. For co-occurrence clustering, repertoires with fewer than 30,000 or more than 120,000 public chains were excluded, along with roughly five repertoires with anomalous nucleotide sharing. TCRdb re-hosts the immuneACCESS table, in-frame sequences only. Its copies lack some clones; in the studies checked, an unresolved V gene accounts for under half of them, and the cause for the rest is not known. The V and J calls and the clone size are those of that table, but D and trimming were determined from the DNA. The sample records more than 150,000 clones, 75% to 90% of which are singletons. The ten largest clones capture about 2.6% of the sample.

The cohort was made up of several hundred healthy bone marrow donors. At the time of sampling, all cohort members were nominally healthy, though unrecorded immune exposures were likely present. The donor was CMV seropositive and belonged to the group of 250 to 350 seropositive cohort members. Every donor gave a peripheral blood sample, and the peripheral blood mononuclear cells from that sample were used for TCR beta sequencing. Genomic DNA extraction from the blood cell samples was performed with the Qiagen DNeasy Blood Extraction Kit. CDR1 and CDR2 (SEHNR, FQNEAQ) derive from the germline V gene (reference sequence). Measured from the cysteine to the phenylalanine, the CDR3 is 12 residues long. Just CDR3 DNA is preserved here, 36 bases in frame from base 1. The research as a whole found: A few of the identified cytomegalovirus-associated TCR beta chains were confirmed in vitro to be specific for cytomegalovirus antigens. Assigning TCR associations to individual alleles was difficult when HLA alleles, especially DR and DQ, strongly co-occurred. A total of 164 TCR beta chains were listed by the study as associated with cytomegalovirus. In a later analysis, HLA-associated TCR beta chains were found to be more clonally expanded and to have lower generation probabilities than equally common non-associated chains. In a later analysis, the rate of TCR association differed among HLA loci, with DRB1 alleles having the most associated TCRs and HLA-C alleles having the fewest. A further reported finding was that TCR beta sequences accurately predicted the HLA-A and HLA-B alleles for most subjects in the first cohort. Most CMV-associated TCR beta chains appeared to be HLA-restricted in a later analysis, and the HLA associations seemed to be driven largely by CMV exposure. Some IMGT-functional V segments, including TRBV6-2 and TRBV6-3, could not be distinguished by the 87-base-pair reads and were therefore excluded. According to a later genetic analysis, donors in an Asian-associated ancestry cluster had fewer N-insertions in productive TCRs than the approximately 690-donor mean. Across donors, most TCR sequences were observed very rarely, whereas some public TCRs were present in many individuals. The only immune exposure information available for the cohort was CMV serostatus. In an earlier analysis of about 600 of the donors, most TCR beta V segments appeared in productive rearrangements about 90% or about 30% of the time, broadly matching IMGT annotations. Cytomegalovirus status was reported to be diagnosed by the classifier with high specificity and sensitivity in both the original and validation cohorts. Correlated functional status among segregating V segments might reflect linkage disequilibrium, but an unknown experimental factor could not be ruled out. The presence/absence analyses assumed that sequencing depth was roughly uniform across donors, and that assumption may not be true. Because HLA typing was missing for some donors at each locus, association tests included only the typed subset. In this cohort, only TCR beta chains were sequenced, and detectable features were limited by the absence of alpha or paired-chain data. Because counts were too low, about 15 rarely observed V segments, including chromosome 9 orphons, were left out of the earlier analysis of about 500 of the donors. According to the authors, the approach could potentially be generalized to other disease states and immunological phenotypes. A group of highly shared sequence variants was considered likely to be a technical artifact of the sequencing pipeline. An association between a missense DCLRE1C variant and V-gene and J-gene trimming of TCR beta chains was found in a later genetic analysis and replicated in an independent cohort. Several of the top co-occurrence clusters appeared to be linked to parvovirus B19, influenza, CMV and Epstein-Barr virus, according to a later analysis. A later analysis associated about 16,000 TCR beta sequences with specific HLA alleles at a false discovery rate of 0.05.

The chain is assembled from TRBV7-9 and TRBJ2-5, with 7 bases aligning to TRBD1. The sample taken for sequencing was PBMCs. The source of this sequence is a woman aged 45-60 years in good health and CMV-seropositive. The bases read TGTTCCAGCAGCACACAGGGGGAGACCCAGTACTTC. This is translated as CSSSTQGETQYF.